Below, 17 T cell receptor beta chains from the same sample are listed, as sequenced in a study of cytomegalovirus exposure and HLA in healthy donors. The study ran its PCR with 60 Vbeta and 13 Jbeta primers. TCRdb's table, derived via immunoSEQ multiplex PCR, lists solely in-frame clones and lacks some. Of 59,000 or so clones in the sample, less than 90% are singletons; the top ten hold about 10%. Material for sequencing was PBMCs. The receptors originated from a female donor in good health and CMV-seronegative.

The chain employs TRBV27 and TRBJ2-1; D perhaps matches TRBD1 (5 bases). The CDR3 has 16 residues. The germline V and J ends were trimmed by 5 bases and 6 bases, with 20 bases remaining between them. The germline V gene encodes CDR1 MNHEY and CDR2 SMNVEV (reference sequence). The chain's CDR3 is CASSTQTVPPGNEQFF. The DNA of the CDR3 is TGTGCCAGCAGTACCCAGACAGTACCTCCGGGCAATGAGCAGTTCTTC.

The chain combines TRBV27 with TRBJ1-5; TRBD1 agrees at 7 bases. This CDR3 contains 16 residues. Losses at the gene ends were 5 bases for V and 2 bases for J; bases not matched to a gene: 9. In germline, CDR1 is MNHEY, CDR2 SMNVEV (reference sequence). The CDR3 is CASSAETGFRNQPQHF. The CDR3 nucleotides read TGTGCCAGCAGTGCCGAGACAGGGTTTCGCAATCAGCCCCAGCATTTT.

This chain uses TRBV21-1 with TRBJ2-1; the table's D call of TRBD2 was not tested on the DNA. TRBV21-1 is annotated as a pseudogene. The CDR3 covers 16 residues. The CDR3 coding sequence is TGTGCCAGCAGCAACCATGCCGGGAGATTGTGCAATGAGCAGTTCTTC. Amino acids: CASSNHAGRLCNEQFF.

V and J are TRBV5-6 and TRBJ1-1; TRBD1 aligns across 7 bases. This CDR3 has 14 residues. The junction had 6 bases not matched to a gene; V was cut back by 4 bases and J by 3 bases. Germline assignment: CDR1 SGHDT and CDR2 YYEEEE. The DNA for the CDR3 is TGTGCCAGCAGCAGCCGGGACAGAGACACTGAAGCTTTCTTT. Protein sequence: CASSSRDRDTEAFF.

The V gene is TRBV9, the J gene TRBJ2-3, with 8 bases matching TRBD2. Trimming cost V 6 bases and J 0 bases; bases outside gene matches: 6. Germline-derived CDR1 and CDR2 are SGDLS and YYNGEE. This CDR3 is 15 amino acids long. The CDR3 DNA follows: TGTGCCAGCAACTTAGCGGGGACTAGCACAGATACGCAGTATTTT. This gives the protein CASNLAGTSTDTQYF.

The chain is built from TRBV5-1 and TRBJ2-2; 7 bases agree with TRBD1. The CDR3 is 15 residues long. V shed 2 bases, J shed 4 bases, and the junction held 5 bases outside the gene matches. Germline V lookup: CDR1 SGHRS, CDR2 YFSETQ. The CDR3 nucleotides read TGCGCCAGCAGCTTAAGGGGGCTGGGCACCGGGGAGCTGTTTTTT. It yields the protein CASSLRGLGTGELFF.

This chain links TRBV18 with TRBJ1-2; TRBD1 might be the D (5 bases). V lost 5 bases and J 0 bases, leaving 13 bases between the germline ends. The CDR3 extends over 15 amino acids. The germline V gene encodes CDR1 KGHSH and CDR2 LQKENI. CDR3 region: CASSNQGRANYGYTF. CDR3 coding DNA: TGTGCCAGCTCAAACCAGGGCCGAGCTAACTATGGCTACACCTTC.

This clone was seen only once. The chain employs TRBV6-6 and TRBJ1-1, with 7 positions matching TRBD1. This CDR3 comprises 13 residues. Germline V gene lookup returns CDR1 MNHNY and CDR2 SVGAGI (reference sequence). V was clipped by 3 bases and J by 8 bases; unmatched bases: 6. CDR3 in amino acids: CASSYQGETEAFF. Written as DNA, the CDR3 is TGTGCCAGCAGTTATCAGGGGGAAACGGAAGCTTTCTTT.

The J gene is TRBJ1-6, the V gene TRBV1; TRBD1 is the table's D call and was not checked against the DNA. TRBV1 is tagged as a pseudogene. This CDR3 region has 14 residues. The CDR3 here is CTSSQAGKNSPLHF. CDR3 nucleotides: TGCACCAGCAGCCAAGCAGGGAAAAATTCACCCCTCCACTTT.

The chain combines TRBV6-6 with TRBJ1-2; tentative D call: TRBD1 (5 bases). CDR3 length equals 15 residues. The V gene's germline CDR1 is MNHNY and CDR2 SVGAGI (reference sequence). The ends were cut back, 8 bases at V and 5 bases at J, with 21 bases in the middle. CDR3 coding DNA: TGTGCCAGCGATTCAGACAGCGACGGACCATATGGCTACACCTTC. Translation gives CASDSDSDGPYGYTF.

This chain joins TRBV7-2 and TRBJ2-7, with 12 positions matching TRBD2. Germline V CDR1 and CDR2: SGHTA, FQGNSA. The CDR3 covers 16 residues. Trimming removed 1 base from V and 4 bases from J; junction bases left unmatched: 5. CDR3 sequence reads: CASSLVATSGGYEQYF. The CDR3 DNA sequence: TGTGCCAGCAGCTTAGTCGCGACTAGCGGGGGTTACGAGCAGTACTTC.

This chain links TRBV7-2 with TRBJ1-1; D perhaps matches TRBD1 (6 bases). CDR3 length: 16 amino acids. CDR1 and CDR2 (germline): SGHTA, FQGNSA. V lost 1 base and J 5 bases, leaving 17 bases between the germline ends. In DNA form, the CDR3 reads TGTGCCAGCAGCTTAGAGTTTCGGGCAGGGGTTACTGAAGCTTTCTTT. Translating it yields CASSLEFRAGVTEAFF.

The chain has TRBV9 and TRBJ2-6; D is unclear. Per the germline V gene, CDR1 is SGDLS and CDR2 is YYNGEE. V was shortened by 0 bases and J by 3 bases, with 13 bases between the two germline ends. CDR3 size: 17 residues. CDR3 in DNA: TGTGCCAGCAGCGTAGTAAGCACCGGGTTTGGGGCCAACGTCCTGACTTTC. Translation: CASSVVSTGFGANVLTF.

V and J are TRBV11-3 and TRBJ2-1; 8 nucleotides agree with TRBD2. CDR1 is SGHNT, CDR2 YENEEA, per germline. The CDR3 spans 16 residues. Trimming removed 1 base from V and 0 bases from J; junction bases left unmatched: 2. CDR3 bases: TGTGCCAGCAGCTTAGCGGGAGGGAGCTCCTACAATGAGCAGTTCTTC. Encoded protein: CASSLAGGSSYNEQFF.

In nucleotides, the CDR3 is TGCAGCGCCGCTTACGGGTCAGAGACCCAGTACTTC. It translates to CSAAYGSETQYF. The J gene is TRBJ2-5, the V gene TRBV29-1; D uncertain. Between the trimmed V and J ends, which lost 7 bases and 4 bases, there was a span of 13 bases. The CDR3 is 12 amino acids. From germline, CDR1 is SQVTM and CDR2 ANQGSEA.

The chain uses TRBV2 and TRBJ1-5; 8 nucleotides agree with TRBD1. The CDR3 extends over 15 amino acids. Trimming cost V 6 bases and J 0 bases; bases outside gene matches: 4. Per germline, CDR1 SNHLY and CDR2 FYNNEI. This chain's CDR3 is CASSAGGSSNQPQHF. The CDR3 coding sequence is TGTGCCAGCAGCGCAGGGGGCAGTAGCAATCAGCCCCAGCATTTT.

The genes are TRBV2 and TRBJ1-4, with D possibly TRBD1 on 6 matching bases. V gave up 2 bases and J gave up 3 bases, with 13 bases separating them. The CDR3 is made up of 16 amino acids. Germline CDR1 and CDR2: SNHLY and FYNNEI. CDR3 DNA sequence: TGTGCCAGCAGTGAATGGGGGCCGGGACCTAATGAAAAACTGTTTTTT. Translating gives CASSEWGPGPNEKLFF.